The clone carrying this T cell receptor (beta chain) has only a few counts. Its specificity is not known. Sequencing used immunoSEQ multiplex PCR; TCRdb keeps in-frame clones, though not all of them. Counted here are more than 200,000 clones, approximately 79% occurring once; the ten biggest clones make up approximately 10%. PBMCs that had been cryopreserved were the source of 2 to 2.5 micrograms of genomic DNA for TCR beta libraries. This sample was taken from a study of cytotoxic CD8 clonotypes in ibrutinib-treated CLL. Study summary: After a median of approximately 68 months, 14 patients stayed remitted and roughly 12 progressed; responses had been partial in about 24 and complete in 2. On average, more than 80,000 productive rearrangements and around 250,000 productive templates per sample. Study-wide points: Pretreatment clonality was elevated relative to age-matched healthy donors and paralleled circulating CD8+ T-cell counts.

The V gene's germline CDR1 is KGHSH and CDR2 LQKENI. Trimming took 3 bases from V and 5 from J, leaving 10 bases between them. The CDR3 sequence is 13 residues long. Sequenced here: PBMCs, sampled after 12 months of ibrutinib treatment. This clonotype was obtained from a human donor with chronic lymphocytic leukemia. The genes are TRBV18 and TRBJ1-1, with D tentatively TRBD1 (5 bases). CDR3 DNA: TGTGCCAGCTCACCTCTGACAGAGACTGAAGCTTTCTTT. It specifies CASSPLTETEAFF.